This TCR beta chain was profiled in a study of human T cells and chemical hapten exposure. Whole-study findings and limits: In the PT1 data, expanded TCR counts showed a positive correlation with patch test score.

The time point is: patch test 2, 6 weeks after DPC sensitization. Described treatment: therapeutic diphenylcyclopropenone sensitization with weekly scalp DPC. The donor pool consisted of alopecia patients aged 18 to 70 years, considered suitable for DPC. J lost 2 bases, V lost 1 base, and 2 bases had no gene match. The CDR3 has 15 residues. Germline-derived CDR1 and CDR2 are LNHDA and SQIVND (reference sequence). As for this clonotype: Its antigen is not known.

From the RACE reads, TCRdb called clonotypes with MiXCR, one entry per CDR3 protein. The table records 85,000 to 100,000 distinct CDR3 sequences, approximately 10% of them present only once. The sample here was whole blood, taken in connection with sensitization to the hapten diphenylcyclopropenone (DPC). This chain connects TRBV19 to TRBJ2-1; TRBD1 aligns across 7 bases. The sequence derives from a man aged 40-49 years with alopecia areata. Some clones in this sample may be carry-over from other donors' samples. The CDR3 bases are TGTGCCAGTAGTATAGCAGGGGGTGCCTACAATGAGCAGTTCTTC. It is translated as CASSIAGGAYNEQFF. Complete variable domain (other parts from reference TRBV19 and TRBJ2-1): DGGITQSPKYLFRKEGQNVTLSCEQNLNHDAMYWYRQDPGQGLRLIYYSQIVNDFQKGDIAEGYSVSREKKESFPLTVTSAQKNPTAFYLCASSIAGGAYNEQFFGPGTRLTVL.